This T cell receptor beta chain was profiled in a study of blood T cell repertoires in COVID-19. The ends lost 7 bases at V and 4 bases at J; junction bases unmatched: 16. Looked up from germline, CDR1 is SGDLS and CDR2 is YYNGEE. The CDR3 consists of 19 residues. Profiled with immunoSEQ multiplex PCR; TCRdb holds only in-frame clones, not every one. The sample shows around 270,000 clones, 80% to 90% of them seen only once. V is TRBV9 and J is TRBJ2-1, with 14 nucleotides matching TRBD2. The sequenced sample was PBMCs or T cells enriched from blood (not recorded which). The origin of this receptor is a woman in her twenties or thirties who had recovered from COVID-19. The CDR3 spells CASGLRTSGRMTGYNEQFF. The CDR3 DNA reads as TGTGCCAGCGGCCTTAGGACTAGCGGGAGGATGACGGGGTACAATGAGCAGTTCTTC.